These T cell receptor beta chains were read from a single sample in a study of control samples from healthy donors and cancer patients. TCRdb's copy holds only in-frame clones and misses some; the assay was immunoSEQ multiplex PCR. The repertoire holds 200,000 or so clones, with approximately 90% as singletons. The sequenced sample was blood. The source is a man aged 25-45 years in good health. CDR3s include the opening cysteine and the closing phenylalanine or tryptophan. The D gene is left open where the match is weak. Rows give clone size only sometimes, using once, few, many, or a class for an expanded clone.

clone size	D gene	V gene	J gene	CDR3 DNA	CDR3 protein
-	TRBD2	TRBV28	TRBJ2-7	TGTGCCAGCAGCCAAGCGGGGGAAACCTACGAGCAGTACTTC	CASSQAGETYEQYF
-	-	TRBV7-6	TRBJ1-1	TGTGCCAGCAGCGCCTATCCAGGCGAAGACGCTGAAGCTTTCTTT	CASSAYPGEDAEAFF
-	TRBD1	TRBV7-9	TRBJ2-7	TGTGCCAGCACCGCAGACAGGGGCTACGAGCAGTACTTC	CASTADRGYEQYF
-	-	TRBV29-1	TRBJ2-3	TGCAGCGTTGATCCGCAGGGGTCGGATACGCAGTATTTT	CSVDPQGSDTQYF
few	TRBD1	TRBV18	TRBJ1-1	TGTGCCAGCTCACCAGGTAGACAGGGGGCCACTGAAGCTTTCTTT	CASSPGRQGATEAFF
-	-	TRBV24-1	TRBJ2-7	TGTGCCACCAGTGAGACCCCGACAGGTGAGGTCTACGAGCAGTACTTC	CATSETPTGEVYEQYF
-	TRBD1	TRBV18	TRBJ1-4	TGTGCCAGCTCGCGGCAGGGGGCGCCTAATGAAAAACTGTTTTTT	CASSRQGAPNEKLFF
-	-	TRBV24-1	TRBJ1-4	TGTGCCACCAGTGATTCCAGGACGCCGAGTTCGAATGAAAAACTGTTTTTT	CATSDSRTPSSNEKLFF
once	-	TRBV2	TRBJ1-1	TGTGCCAGCAGAGGTGGGGGGAAAACTGAAGCTTTCTTT	CASRGGGKTEAFF
-	-	TRBV6-1	TRBJ1-1	TGTGCCAGCAGTGATGGGGGGTGGAACACTGAAGCTTTCTTT	CASSDGGWNTEAFF
-	-	TRBV19	TRBJ1-5	TGTGCCAGTATGGGGGGCTCGGGCAATCAGCCCCAGCATTTT	CASMGGSGNQPQHF
-	-	TRBV19	TRBJ1-1	TGTGCCAGTCATCTGGACACTGAAGCTTTCTTT	CASHLDTEAFF